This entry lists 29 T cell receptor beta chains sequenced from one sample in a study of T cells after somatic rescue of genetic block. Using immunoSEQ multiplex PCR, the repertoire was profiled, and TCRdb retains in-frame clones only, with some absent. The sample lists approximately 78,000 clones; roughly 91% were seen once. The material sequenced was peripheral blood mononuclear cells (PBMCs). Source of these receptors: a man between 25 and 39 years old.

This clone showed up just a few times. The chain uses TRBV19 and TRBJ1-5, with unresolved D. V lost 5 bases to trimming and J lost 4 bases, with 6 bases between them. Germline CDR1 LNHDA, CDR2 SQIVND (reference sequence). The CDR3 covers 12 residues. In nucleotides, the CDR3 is TGTGCCAGTAGTTATTCTAATCAGCCCCAGCATTTT. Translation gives CASSYSNQPQHF.

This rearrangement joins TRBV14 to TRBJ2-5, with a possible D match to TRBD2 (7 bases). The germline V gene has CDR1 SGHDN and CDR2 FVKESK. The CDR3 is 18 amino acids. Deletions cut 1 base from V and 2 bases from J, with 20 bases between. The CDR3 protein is CASSQGPRGGGHQETQYF. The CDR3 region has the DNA TGTGCCAGCAGCCAAGGCCCCCGGGGCGGGGGCCATCAAGAGACCCAGTACTTC.

This CDR3 reads CASSSQHGGDSTNEKLFF. The CDR3 nucleotides are TGTGCCAGCAGTTCCCAGCACGGGGGGGATTCAACTAATGAAAAACTGTTTTTT. The V gene is TRBV28, the J gene TRBJ1-4, with a tentative D call TRBD1 (5 bases). This CDR3 region has 18 residues. The germline CDR1 and CDR2 sequences are MDHEN and SYDVKM. V lost 4 bases, J lost 0 bases, and 18 bases lay in between.

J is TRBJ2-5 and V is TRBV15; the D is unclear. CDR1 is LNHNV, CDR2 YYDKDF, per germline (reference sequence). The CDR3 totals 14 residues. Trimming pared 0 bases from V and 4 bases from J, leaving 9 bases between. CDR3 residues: CATSRDLGLETQYF. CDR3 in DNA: TGTGCCACCAGCAGAGATCTGGGGTTAGAGACCCAGTACTTC.

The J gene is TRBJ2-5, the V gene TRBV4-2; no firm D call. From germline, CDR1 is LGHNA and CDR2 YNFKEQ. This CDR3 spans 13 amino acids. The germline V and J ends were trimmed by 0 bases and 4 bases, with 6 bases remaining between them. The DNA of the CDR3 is TGTGCCAGCAGCCAAGAAATCGGAGAGACCCAGTACTTC. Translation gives CASSQEIGETQYF.

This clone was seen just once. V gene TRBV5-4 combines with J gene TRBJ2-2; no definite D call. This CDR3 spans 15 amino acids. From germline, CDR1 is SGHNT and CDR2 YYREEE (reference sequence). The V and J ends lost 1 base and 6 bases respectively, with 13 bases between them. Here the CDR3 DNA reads TGTGCCAGCAGCTTGTCCGCTAGTGGTGCCGGGGAGCTGTTTTTT. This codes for CASSLSASGAGELFF.

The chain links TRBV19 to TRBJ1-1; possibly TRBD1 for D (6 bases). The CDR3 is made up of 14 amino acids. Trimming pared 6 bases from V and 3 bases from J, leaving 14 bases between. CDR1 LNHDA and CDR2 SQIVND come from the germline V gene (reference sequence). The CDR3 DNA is TGTGCCAGTAGGAGAAACAGGGAAGACACTGAAGCTTTCTTT. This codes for CASRRNREDTEAFF.

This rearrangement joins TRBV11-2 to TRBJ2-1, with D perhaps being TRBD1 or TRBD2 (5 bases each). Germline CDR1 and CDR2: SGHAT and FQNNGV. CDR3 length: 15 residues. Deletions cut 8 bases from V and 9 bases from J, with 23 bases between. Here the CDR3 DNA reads TGTGCCAGCGGGTTGGGGGTTAGTAGGAGTGTTGAGCAGTTCTTC. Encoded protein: CASGLGVSRSVEQFF. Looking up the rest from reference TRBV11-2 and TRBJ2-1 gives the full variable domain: EAGVAQSPRYKIIEKRQSVAFWCNPISGHATLYWYQQILGQGPKLLIQFQNNGVVDDSQLPKDRFSAERLKGVDSTLKIQPAKLEDSAVYLCASGLGVSRSVEQFFGPGTRLTVL.

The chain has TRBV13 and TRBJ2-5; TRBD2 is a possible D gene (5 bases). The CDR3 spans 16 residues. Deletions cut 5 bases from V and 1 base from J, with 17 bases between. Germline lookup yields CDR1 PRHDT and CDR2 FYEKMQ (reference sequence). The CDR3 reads CASSTRLLASQETQYF. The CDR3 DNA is TGTGCCAGCAGCACCCGTCTCTTAGCGTCCCAAGAGACCCAGTACTTC. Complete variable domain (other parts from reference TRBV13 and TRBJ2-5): AAGVIQSPRHLIKEKRETATLKCYPIPRHDTVYWYQQGPGQDPQFLISFYEKMQSDKGSIPDRFSAQQFSDYHSELNMSSLELGDSALYFCASSTRLLASQETQYFGPGTRLLVL.

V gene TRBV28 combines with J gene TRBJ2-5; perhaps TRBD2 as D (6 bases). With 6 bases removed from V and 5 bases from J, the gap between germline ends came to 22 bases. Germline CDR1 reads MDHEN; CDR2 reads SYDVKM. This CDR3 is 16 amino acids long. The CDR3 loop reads CASSQISGGGSETQYF. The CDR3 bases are TGTGCCAGCAGCCAGATCAGTGGAGGAGGGTCGGAGACCCAGTACTTC.

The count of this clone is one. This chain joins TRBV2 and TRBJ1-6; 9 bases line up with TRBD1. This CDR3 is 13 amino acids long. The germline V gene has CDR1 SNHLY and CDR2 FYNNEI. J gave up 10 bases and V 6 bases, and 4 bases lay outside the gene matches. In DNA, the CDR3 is TGTGCCAGCAGCCTGGGACAGGGCTCACCCCTCCACTTT. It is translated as CASSLGQGSPLHF.

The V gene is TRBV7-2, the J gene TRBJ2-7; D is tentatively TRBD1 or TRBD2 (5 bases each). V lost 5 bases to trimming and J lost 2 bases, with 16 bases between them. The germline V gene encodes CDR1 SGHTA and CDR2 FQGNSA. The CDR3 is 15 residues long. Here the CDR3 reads CASSVQGGGPYEQYF. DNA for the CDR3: TGTGCCAGCAGCGTCCAGGGCGGAGGACCCTACGAGCAGTACTTC.

The CDR3 reads CVDRQERTEAFF. For the CDR3, the DNA is TGTGTCGACCGACAGGAGAGGACTGAAGCTTTCTTT. This chain joins TRBV2 and TRBJ1-1, with a tentative D call TRBD1 (6 bases). The germline V gene has CDR1 SNHLY and CDR2 FYNNEI. The CDR3 is 12 amino acids.

CDR3 coding DNA: TGTGCCAGCAGCTCCGGGACTAGCGGGATCAATGAGCAGTTCTTC. It yields the protein CASSSGTSGINEQFF. The V and J genes are TRBV11-3 and TRBJ2-1, with TRBD2 matching over 13 bases. Germline values: CDR1 SGHNT, CDR2 YENEEA. The CDR3 loop spans 15 amino acids. After removal of 4 bases from V and 6 bases from J, the junction contained 3 bases not matched to a gene.

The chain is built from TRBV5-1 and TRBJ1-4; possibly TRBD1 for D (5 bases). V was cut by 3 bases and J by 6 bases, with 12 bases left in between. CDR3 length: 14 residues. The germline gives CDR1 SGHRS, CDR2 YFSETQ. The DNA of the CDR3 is TGCGCCAGCAGCTCATCGACAGTGGATGAAAAACTGTTTTTT. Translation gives CASSSSTVDEKLFF.

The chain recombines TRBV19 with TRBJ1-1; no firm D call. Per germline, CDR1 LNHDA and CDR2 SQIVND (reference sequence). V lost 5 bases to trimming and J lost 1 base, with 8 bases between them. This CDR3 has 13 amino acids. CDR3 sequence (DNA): TGTGCCAGTAGTCTAATTGGGAACACTGAAGCTTTCTTT. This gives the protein CASSLIGNTEAFF.

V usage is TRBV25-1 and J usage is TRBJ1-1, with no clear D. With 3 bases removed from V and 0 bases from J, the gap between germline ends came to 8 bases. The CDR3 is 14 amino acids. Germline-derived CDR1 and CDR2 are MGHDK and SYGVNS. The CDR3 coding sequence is TGTGCCAGCAGTGATATTAACCTGAACACTGAAGCTTTCTTT. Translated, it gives CASSDINLNTEAFF.

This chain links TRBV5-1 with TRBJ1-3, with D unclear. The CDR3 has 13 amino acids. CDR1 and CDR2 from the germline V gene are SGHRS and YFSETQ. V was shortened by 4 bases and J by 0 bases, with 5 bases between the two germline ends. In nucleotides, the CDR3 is TGCGCCAGCAGCCCCGGCTCTGGAAACACCATATATTTT. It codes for CASSPGSGNTIYF.

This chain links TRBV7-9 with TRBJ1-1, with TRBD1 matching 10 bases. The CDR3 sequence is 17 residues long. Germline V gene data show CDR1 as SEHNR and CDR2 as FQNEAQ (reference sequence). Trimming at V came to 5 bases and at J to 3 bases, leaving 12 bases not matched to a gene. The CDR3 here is CASSNGQGGFRDTEAFF. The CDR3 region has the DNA TGTGCCAGCAGCAATGGACAGGGGGGGTTTCGAGACACTGAAGCTTTCTTT.

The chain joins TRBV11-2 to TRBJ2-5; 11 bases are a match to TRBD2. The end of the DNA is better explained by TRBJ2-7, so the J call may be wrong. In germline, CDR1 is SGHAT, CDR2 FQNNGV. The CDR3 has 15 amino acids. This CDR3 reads CASSSRLAGSYEQYF. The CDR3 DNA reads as TGTGCCAGCAGCTCAAGACTAGCGGGAAGCTACGAGCAGTACTTC.

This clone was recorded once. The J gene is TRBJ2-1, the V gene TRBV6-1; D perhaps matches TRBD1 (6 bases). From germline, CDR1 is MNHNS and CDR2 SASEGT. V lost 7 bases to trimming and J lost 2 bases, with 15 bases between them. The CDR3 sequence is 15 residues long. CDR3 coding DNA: TGTGCCAGCAATGGGGCCAGGGGACCCTACAATGAGCAGTTCTTC. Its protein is CASNGARGPYNEQFF.

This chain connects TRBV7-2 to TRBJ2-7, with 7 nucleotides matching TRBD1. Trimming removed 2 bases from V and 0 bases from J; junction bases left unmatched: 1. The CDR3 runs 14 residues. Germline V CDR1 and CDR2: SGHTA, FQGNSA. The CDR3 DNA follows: TGTGCCAGCAGCTTAAGGGACAGCTCCTACGAGCAGTACTTC. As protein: CASSLRDSSYEQYF.

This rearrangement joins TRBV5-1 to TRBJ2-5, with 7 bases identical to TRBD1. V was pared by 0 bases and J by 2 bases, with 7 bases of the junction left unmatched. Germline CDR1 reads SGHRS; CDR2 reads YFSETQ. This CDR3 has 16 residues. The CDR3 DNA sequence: TGCGCCAGCAGCTTGGCCCCTTCCAGGGGGCAAGAGACCCAGTACTTC. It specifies CASSLAPSRGQETQYF. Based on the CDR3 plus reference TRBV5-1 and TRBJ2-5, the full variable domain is KAGVTQTPRYLIKTRGQQVTLSCSPISGHRSVSWYQQTPGQGLQFLFEYFSETQRNKGNFPGRFSGRQFSNSRSEMNVSTLELGDSALYLCASSLAPSRGQETQYFGPGTRLLVL.

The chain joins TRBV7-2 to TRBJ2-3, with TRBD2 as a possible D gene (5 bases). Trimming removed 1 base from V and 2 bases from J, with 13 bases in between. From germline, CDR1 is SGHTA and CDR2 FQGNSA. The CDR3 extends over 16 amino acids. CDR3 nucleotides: TGTGCCAGCAGCTTAGTAGGAGGAACCGTCACAGATACGCAGTATTTT. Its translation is CASSLVGGTVTDTQYF.

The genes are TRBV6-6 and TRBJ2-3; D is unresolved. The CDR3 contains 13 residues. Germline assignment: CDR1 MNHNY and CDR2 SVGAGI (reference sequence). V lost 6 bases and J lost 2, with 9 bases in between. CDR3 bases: TGTGCCAGCAGCTGGTCCGTCACAGATACGCAGTATTTT. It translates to CASSWSVTDTQYF.

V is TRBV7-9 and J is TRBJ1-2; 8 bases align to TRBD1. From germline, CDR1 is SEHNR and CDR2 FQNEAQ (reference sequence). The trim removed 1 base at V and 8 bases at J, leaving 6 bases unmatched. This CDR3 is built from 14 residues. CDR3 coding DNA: TGTGCCAGCAGCTTAGACAGGGGGACCTCAGGCTACACCTTC. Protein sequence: CASSLDRGTSGYTF.

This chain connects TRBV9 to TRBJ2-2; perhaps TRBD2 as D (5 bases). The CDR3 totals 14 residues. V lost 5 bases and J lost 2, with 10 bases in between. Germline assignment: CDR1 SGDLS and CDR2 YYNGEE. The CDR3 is CASSGLLNTGELFF. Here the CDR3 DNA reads TGTGCCAGCAGTGGACTCCTAAACACCGGGGAGCTGTTTTTT.

The CDR3 protein is CASSPRGARDTDTQYF. The CDR3 nucleotides read TGTGCCAGCAGCCCCCGAGGGGCCCGGGACACAGATACGCAGTATTTT. This chain joins TRBV5-5 and TRBJ2-3, with D possibly being TRBD1 or TRBD2 (5 bases each). The germline gives CDR1 SGHKS, CDR2 YYEKEE (reference sequence). V lost 4 bases, J lost 2 bases, and 17 bases lay in between. The CDR3 loop spans 16 amino acids.

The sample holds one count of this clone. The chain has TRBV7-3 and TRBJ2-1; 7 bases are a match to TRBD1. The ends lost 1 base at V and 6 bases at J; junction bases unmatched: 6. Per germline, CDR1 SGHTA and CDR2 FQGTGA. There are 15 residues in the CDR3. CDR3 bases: TGTGCCAGCAGCTTAAATCCGGGACAGTTCAATGAGCAGTTCTTC. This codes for CASSLNPGQFNEQFF.